This T cell receptor beta chain was recorded in a study of shared clonotypes between healthy human individuals (TCRdb year 2020). Concerning the study at large: The cohort comprised two women and three men aged 18 to 49 years. Per donor, three plates each were used for CD4 naive and CD4 memory, two for CD8 naive, and one for CD8 memory. Between about 0.85 and 8.9 billion PBMCs per donor were obtained by leukapheresis. Libraries were prepared and TCR repertoires were sequenced by different laboratories using diverse techniques, in order to increase sequencing depth and limit assay-specific biases. To estimate repertoire size and how much clonotypes are shared between individuals, the study performed deep sequencing of blood TCR repertoires from roughly five healthy adults.

What the work shows at the level of the full study, not this receptor alone: Based on pairwise subsampling, the degree of clonotype sharing among donors was expected to be affected by sequencing depth. Sampling was restricted to blood, and TCR repertoires in tissue are likely to differ from TCR repertoires in blood. Rarefaction of sorted-subset datasets indicated incomplete sequencing despite the large sequencing depth. The small number of donors limited the genetic and exposure-history diversity represented. Roughly 5.2% of naive CD4, 3% to 4% of naive CD8, roughly 2.4% of memory CD4, and more than 0.35% of memory CD8 clonotypes were shared across several donors. Estimated clonotype richness was generally larger for naive than for memory subsets. Compared with non-shared clonotypes, the clonotypes found in all four sorted-subset donors had higher generation probabilities.

Using the deep immunoSEQ assay, TCR CDR3 regions were amplified from genomic DNA by multiplex PCR. Extracted genomic DNA from each cell subset was distributed evenly across all wells of several immunoSEQ 96-well plates, and each plate was treated as a replicate. For sorted subsets, each replicate PCR was loaded with 200 ng genomic DNA, equivalent to about 30,000 T cell genomes. Purified libraries were quantified with a Qubit 3.0 fluorometer, sized on a Bioanalyzer 2100, and re-quantified with the KAPA Library Quantification kit. Every immunoSEQ 96-well plate was sequenced on a separate single-read 150-cycle Illumina NextSeq 550 flow cell. As for the original processing: The immunoSEQ output contained only junctional sequences without quality scores, so filtering could not match that applied to full-length reads. Sequences were annotated with PyIR, a Python wrapper for IgBLAST v1.9, using IMGT germline references to assign V/J genes and CDR3. Any read was removed if the V/J assignment was weak (E-value above 1e-6), the CDR3 was missing, or the read contained stop codons, out-of-frame junctions, or ambiguous translated residues. A V3J clonotype was defined by an identical inferred V gene, J gene, and CDR3 amino acid sequence. To compute the percentage overlap between repertoires, the number of shared unique clonotypes was divided by the size of the smaller repertoire. Three approaches were used to assess repertoire richness: RTK rarefaction, the Chao1 estimator, and Recon v2.1 estimates of unobserved clonotypes. Generation probabilities for all TCRbeta clonotypes obtained by the gDNA method from a handful of donors were computed using OLGA. Not all clones reach the TCRdb copy of this immuneACCESS table, which keeps in-frame sequences only. Checked studies attribute under half of the gap to unresolved V genes and leave the rest unexplained. The DNA gave D and trimming, while V, J and clone size come from that table. The sample has under 2,000,000 clones on record, about 94% of them singletons. The ten largest clones add up to 1% to 1.5% of the sample.

In the case of this clone: Its binding antigen is unknown. No base quality information exists; no much larger clone differs at one position.

Per the germline V gene, SGHDT is the CDR1 and YYEEEE is the CDR2. The CDR3 measures 14 amino acids from cysteine to phenylalanine. Just the 42-base CDR3 DNA is kept, in frame starting at base 1. Clipping removes 4 bases from V and 4 bases from J, with 3 as the unmatched junction base count. CD8 naive samples were obtained by positive selection for CCR7 among CD45RO-negative cells, yielding a CD45RA+CCR7+ population from which TemRA cells were excluded. Healthy HIV-negative adults with no recently reported acute infections or vaccinations were included as donors. Only Caucasian adults living in Nashville, Tennessee, USA were represented among the donors. After blood collection by leukapheresis, PBMCs were isolated using Ficoll-Histopaque density gradient centrifugation and then cryopreserved in the vapor phase of liquid nitrogen. Analytical flow cytometry was used to check the purity and quantity of every magnetically sorted T cell population. Each sorted fraction had its genomic DNA isolated and then quantified by UV absorbance on a Nanodrop 2000c.

Specimen: naive CD8+ T cells sorted from blood. The cell subset or site label, as the study defines it: CD45RA+CCR7+. The sequence was collected from a young man in good health. The V and J genes are TRBV5-6 and TRBJ1-5; 9 bases in the middle match TRBD1. Read as DNA, the sequence is TGTGCCAGCAGCGTGACAGGGGGGAATCAGCCCCAGCATTTT. Its translation is CASSVTGGNQPQHF.